Listed below are T cell receptor beta chains from one sample, sequenced in a study of T cells expressing NK-cell markers. For each CDR3 protein, TCRdb gives one entry from its re-call of the 5' RACE reads, without DNA. The sample has about 390,000 distinct CDR3 sequences. Material: blood T cells: a sorted CD56 or NKG2C T cell subset, CD4+ or CD8+ T cells, or bulk PBMC T cells (not recorded which). The receptors come from a woman in her fifties or sixties in good health. The CDR3 runs from the conserved cysteine through the conserved F or W.

J gene,V gene,CDR3 protein
TRBJ1-2,TRBV5-1,CASSPRQADGYTF
TRBJ2-3,TRBV30,CAGIRGKGADTQYF
TRBJ2-1,TRBV5-1,CASSLGTSGSHNEQFF
TRBJ1-1,TRBV4-1,CASSPRTGIMNTEAFF
TRBJ1-1,TRBV12-3/TRBV12-4,CASSPIRRNTEAFF
TRBJ2-5,TRBV10-3,CATSSTEQGSGTQYF
TRBJ1-4,TRBV3-1,CASSQDRPRGVFF
TRBJ1-5,TRBV30,CAWKKANSNQPQHF
TRBJ2-1,TRBV12-3/TRBV12-4,CASSEGDPEQFF
TRBJ2-1,TRBV29-1,CSASRTSGSYNEQFF
TRBJ2-3,TRBV7-9,CASSLALLGSTDTQYF
TRBJ2-3,TRBV12-3/TRBV12-4,CASSPTSLDTQYF
TRBJ1-1,TRBV29-1,CSAWKIRVNTEAFF
TRBJ2-5,TRBV2,CASSGVEDRGVETQYF
TRBJ2-5,TRBV28,CASGRSGETQYF
TRBJ2-7,TRBV9,CASSTLAGSYEQYF
TRBJ1-2,TRBV7-9,CASSFDRRDYTF
TRBJ2-3,TRBV13,CATSIAADTQYF
TRBJ2-5,TRBV5-1,CASRLGTVGETQYF
TRBJ2-2,TRBV27,CASSWLAGELFF
TRBJ2-1,TRBV11-2,CASTFGVYEQFF
TRBJ2-1,TRBV5-1,CASSLTLLGNEQFF
TRBJ2-1,TRBV29-1,CSVPTPTSGSYNEQFF
TRBJ1-1,TRBV29-1,CSVEVSARGLTEAFF
TRBJ1-2,TRBV12-3/TRBV12-4,CASSLKSRDKGNGPYGYTF
TRBJ2-3,TRBV9,CASSADSGTSFSTDTQYF
TRBJ1-4,TRBV5-1,CASRDEEKLFF
TRBJ2-5,TRBV14,CASSQDLPAGPETQYF
TRBJ2-1,TRBV7-2,CASSLARPSGGEQFF
TRBJ1-2,TRBV15,CATSTDTNYGYTF
TRBJ2-1,TRBV7-2,CASSARSAGGIHNEQFF
TRBJ2-3,TRBV4-1,CASSDRDGWTDTQYF
TRBJ1-1,TRBV5-1,CASSLGQVGENTEAFF
TRBJ2-3,TRBV20-1,CSASGGLADVFTDTQYF
TRBJ1-6,TRBV5-1,CASSSTGVDSPLHF
TRBJ1-4,TRBV5-1,CASSGEQEKLFF
TRBJ2-6,TRBV7-9,CASSFSQGVSGANVLTF
TRBJ2-3,TRBV27,CASSFNRGTRPDTQYF
TRBJ2-7,TRBV21-1,CASSKPVTSLPSYEQYF
TRBJ2-5,TRBV7-2,CASSASRGGTQYF
TRBJ2-5,TRBV5-1,CASSQGTGAYQETQYF
TRBJ2-7,TRBV5-6,CASTRRNAYEQYF
TRBJ2-5,TRBV7-7,CASSLLGTGKETQYF
TRBJ2-1,TRBV28,CASSLKSFRKTHNEQFF
TRBJ2-2,TRBV12-5,CASGLVLSGLGGTGELFF
TRBJ2-6,TRBV5-1,CASSPGTGVSGANVLTF
TRBJ2-7,TRBV20-1,CSASSGLAESYEQYF
TRBJ1-1,TRBV12-3/TRBV12-4,CASSPRQSYTEAFF
TRBJ1-1,TRBV28,CASSFNGGTGVEAFF
TRBJ2-3,TRBV25-1,CASSARQGTQYF
TRBJ1-1,TRBV25-1,CASSEYTGAGTEAFF
TRBJ2-7,TRBV24-1,CATSDSWQASYEQYF
TRBJ2-1,TRBV18,CASSRQISSSGLESEQFF
TRBJ1-4,TRBV6-6,CASSSELQGSWYEKLFF
TRBJ2-2,TRBV29-1,CSVRHWDRRVGYTGELFF